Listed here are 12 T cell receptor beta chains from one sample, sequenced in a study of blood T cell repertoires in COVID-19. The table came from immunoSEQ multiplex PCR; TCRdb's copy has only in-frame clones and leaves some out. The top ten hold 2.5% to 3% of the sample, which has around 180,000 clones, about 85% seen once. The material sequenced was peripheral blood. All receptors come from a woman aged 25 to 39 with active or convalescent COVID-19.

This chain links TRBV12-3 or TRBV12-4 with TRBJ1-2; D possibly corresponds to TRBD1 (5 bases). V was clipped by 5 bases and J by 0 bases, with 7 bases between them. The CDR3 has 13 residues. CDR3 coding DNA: TGTGCCAGCAGTCGACAGTCTAACTATGGCTACACCTTC. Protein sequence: CASSRQSNYGYTF.

This CDR3 reads CASMQDSSYNEQFF. The CDR3 nucleotides are TGCGCCAGCATGCAGGACAGCTCCTACAATGAGCAGTTCTTC. V gene TRBV10-1 combines with J gene TRBJ2-1, with D possibly matching TRBD1 (6 bases). This CDR3 contains 14 residues. The V gene lost 7 bases and the J gene lost 0 bases, with 10 bases spanning the gap. CDR1 and CDR2 (germline): WNHNN, SYGVQD (reference sequence).

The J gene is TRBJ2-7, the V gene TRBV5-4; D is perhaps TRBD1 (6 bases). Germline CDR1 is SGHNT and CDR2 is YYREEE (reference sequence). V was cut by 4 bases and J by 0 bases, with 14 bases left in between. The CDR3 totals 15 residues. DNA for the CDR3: TGTGCCAGCAGCCCCGCGACAGGACCCTCCTACGAGCAGTACTTC. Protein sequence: CASSPATGPSYEQYF.

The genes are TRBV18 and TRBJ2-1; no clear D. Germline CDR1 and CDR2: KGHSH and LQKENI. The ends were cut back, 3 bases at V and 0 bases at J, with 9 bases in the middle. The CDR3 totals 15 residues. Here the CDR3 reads CASSPIPSSYNEQFF. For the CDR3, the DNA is TGTGCCAGCTCACCGATCCCGAGCTCCTACAATGAGCAGTTCTTC.

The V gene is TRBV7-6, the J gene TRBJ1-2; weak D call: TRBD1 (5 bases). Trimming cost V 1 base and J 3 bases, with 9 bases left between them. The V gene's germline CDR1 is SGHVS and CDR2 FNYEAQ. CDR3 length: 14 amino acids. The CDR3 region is CASSLEIGDYGYTF. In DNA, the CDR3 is TGTGCCAGCAGCTTAGAAATAGGGGACTATGGCTACACCTTC.

The CDR3 reads CATSDLFTDTQYF. DNA for the CDR3: TGTGCCACCAGTGACTTATTCACAGATACGCAGTATTTT. This chain uses TRBV24-1 with TRBJ2-3; unclear D gene. With 4 bases removed from V and 2 bases from J, the gap between germline ends came to 6 bases. Germline CDR1 reads KGHDR; CDR2 reads SFDVKD. The CDR3 has 13 amino acids.

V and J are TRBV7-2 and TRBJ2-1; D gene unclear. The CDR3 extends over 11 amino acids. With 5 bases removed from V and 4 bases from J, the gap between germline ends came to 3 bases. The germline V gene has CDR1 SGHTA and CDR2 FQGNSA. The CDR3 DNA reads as TGTGCCAGCAGCACTTACAATGAGCAGTTCTTC. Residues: CASSTYNEQFF.

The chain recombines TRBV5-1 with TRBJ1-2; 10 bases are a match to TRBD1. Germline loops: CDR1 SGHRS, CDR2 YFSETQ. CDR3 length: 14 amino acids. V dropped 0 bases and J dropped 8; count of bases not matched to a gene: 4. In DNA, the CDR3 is TGCGCCAGCAGCTTGGCCGGGACAGGGGAAGGCTACACCTTC. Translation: CASSLAGTGEGYTF.

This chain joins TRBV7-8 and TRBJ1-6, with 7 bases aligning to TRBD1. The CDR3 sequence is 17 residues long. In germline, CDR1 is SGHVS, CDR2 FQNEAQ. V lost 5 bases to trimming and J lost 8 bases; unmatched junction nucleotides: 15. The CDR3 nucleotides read TGTGCCAGCAGCGTCCCGTGCCCCACAGGGGAGGATTCACCCCTCCACTTT. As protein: CASSVPCPTGEDSPLHF.

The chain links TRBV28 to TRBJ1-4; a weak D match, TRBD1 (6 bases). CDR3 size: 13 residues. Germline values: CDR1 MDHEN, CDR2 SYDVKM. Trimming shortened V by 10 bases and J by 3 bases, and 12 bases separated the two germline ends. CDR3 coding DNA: TGTGCCACCTCGACAGGCTCTAATGAAAAACTGTTTTTT. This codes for CATSTGSNEKLFF.

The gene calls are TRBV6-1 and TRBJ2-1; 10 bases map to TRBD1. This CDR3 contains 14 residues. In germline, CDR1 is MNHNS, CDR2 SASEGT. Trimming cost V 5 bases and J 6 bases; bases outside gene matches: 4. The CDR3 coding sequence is TGTGCCAGCAGTCCACGGGACAGGGGCAATGAGCAGTTCTTC. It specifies CASSPRDRGNEQFF.

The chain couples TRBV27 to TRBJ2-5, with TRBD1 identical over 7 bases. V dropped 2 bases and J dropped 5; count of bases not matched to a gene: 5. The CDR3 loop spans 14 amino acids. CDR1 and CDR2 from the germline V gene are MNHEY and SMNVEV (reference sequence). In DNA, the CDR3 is TGTGCCAGCAGTTTAAGACAGGGCGTTGAGACCCAGTACTTC. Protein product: CASSLRQGVETQYF.